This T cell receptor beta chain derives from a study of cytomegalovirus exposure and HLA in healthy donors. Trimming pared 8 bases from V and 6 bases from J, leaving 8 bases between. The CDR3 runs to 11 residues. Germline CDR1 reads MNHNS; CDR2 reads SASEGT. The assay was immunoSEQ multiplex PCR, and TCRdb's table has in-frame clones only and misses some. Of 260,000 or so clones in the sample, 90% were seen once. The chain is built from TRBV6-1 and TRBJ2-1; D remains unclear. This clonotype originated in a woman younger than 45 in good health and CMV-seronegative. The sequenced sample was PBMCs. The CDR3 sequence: CASPSSNEQFF. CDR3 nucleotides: TGTGCCAGCCCTTCGAGCAATGAGCAGTTCTTC.